This T cell receptor beta chain is from a study of beta chain features in type 1 diabetes. Turning to this clone: Relative to the germline gene, one junction end is altered; a read error may explain this.

Per the germline V gene, CDR1 is GTSNPN and CDR2 is SVGIG (reference sequence). The CDR3 covers 18 residues. Reverse transcription of all isolated RNA meant that expressed TCRB transcripts were sequenced. Clones were sequenced by immunoSEQ multiplex PCR, and TCRdb holds only the in-frame ones, with some missing. This sample yields some 500,000 clones, of which 11% are seen a single time; about 0.045% belongs to the top ten. J is TRBJ2-1 and V is TRBV30; 10 bases align to TRBD2. The sequencing input was naive CD4+ T cells from blood. This clonotype originated in a woman under 30 in good health. The CDR3 sequence: CAWRGFRAGGPFLNEQFF. CDR3 in DNA: TGTGCTTGGAGGGGTTTTAGAGCGGGAGGGCCGTTCCTCAATGAGCAGTTCTTC.